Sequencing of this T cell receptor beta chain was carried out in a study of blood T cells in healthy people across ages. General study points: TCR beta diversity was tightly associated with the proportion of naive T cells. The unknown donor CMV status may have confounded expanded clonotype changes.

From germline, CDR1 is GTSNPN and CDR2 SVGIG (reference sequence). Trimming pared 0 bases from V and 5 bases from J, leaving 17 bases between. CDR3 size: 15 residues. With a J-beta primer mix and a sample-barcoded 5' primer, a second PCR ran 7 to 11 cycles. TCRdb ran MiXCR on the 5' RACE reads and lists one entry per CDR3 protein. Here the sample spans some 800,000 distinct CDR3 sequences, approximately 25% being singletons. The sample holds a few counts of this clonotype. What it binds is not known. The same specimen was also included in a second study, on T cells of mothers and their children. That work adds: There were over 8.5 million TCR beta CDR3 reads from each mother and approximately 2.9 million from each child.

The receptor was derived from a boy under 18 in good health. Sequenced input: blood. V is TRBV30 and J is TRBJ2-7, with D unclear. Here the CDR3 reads CAWSVFNLPGDEQYF. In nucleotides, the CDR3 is TGTGCCTGGAGTGTATTTAATCTTCCAGGAGACGAGCAGTACTTC.